The clone carrying this T cell receptor (beta chain) has more than one count but fewer than ten. The antigen is not known. This sample is part of a study of early T cells in non-severe SARS-CoV-2 infection. Study background: Sequencing used unsorted whole-blood bulk RNA, so chains lack pairing.

Germline V CDR1 and CDR2: LNHNV, YYDKDF (reference sequence). This CDR3 comprises 16 residues. The ends were cut back, 2 bases at V and 6 bases at J, with 19 bases in the middle. Each single cDNA molecule received a unique molecular identifier. TCRdb recomputed calls from the 5' RACE reads with MiXCR, one row per CDR3 protein. The sample consists of around 81,000 distinct CDR3 sequences, 11% to 15% of them appearing once. Study outcomes and limitations: There was a bias toward anti-spike CD8 responses in VDJdb matching, which missed private and CD4 specificities.

The chain recombines TRBV15 with TRBJ1-2; TRBD1 might be the D (5 bases). The TCR comes from an adult who was a healthcare worker with PCR-confirmed SARS-CoV-2 infection or an uninfected control (not recorded which). The sequenced material came from whole blood. The CDR3 coding sequence is TGTGCCACCAGCAGAAACCTGGGAGGGGAATCACATGGCTACACCTTC. It yields the protein CATSRNLGGESHGYTF.